The 3 T cell receptor beta chains in this list originate from one sample, sequenced in a study of control samples from healthy donors and cancer patients (dated by TCRdb to 2018 to 2020). The library was made by the immunoSEQ multiplex PCR assay. TCRdb's version of the immuneACCESS table is confined to in-frame rearrangements and falls short of the full clone set. An unresolved V gene accounts for under half of the shortfall where checked; the remainder is of unknown origin. The sample table records 100,000 to 150,000 clones; roughly 86% of these occur just once. The ten largest account for about 7.6% of the sample. Sequenced material: PBMCs. These receptors all stem from a man aged 50 or older with head and neck cancer.

The J gene is TRBJ2-5, the V gene TRBV6-5, with 7 bases that match TRBD1. Germline loops: CDR1 MNHEY, CDR2 SVGAGI. Losses at the gene ends were 1 base for V and 1 base for J; bases not matched to a gene: 6. The CDR3 runs 16 residues. CDR3 residues: CASSYWRTGSQETQYF. In DNA, the CDR3 is TGTGCCAGCAGTTACTGGAGGACAGGTTCCCAAGAGACCCAGTACTTC.

The chain carries TRBV27 and TRBJ1-5; D remains ambiguous. The ends were cut back, 4 bases at V and 3 bases at J, with 7 bases in the middle. The germline CDR1 and CDR2 sequences are MNHEY and SMNVEV (reference sequence). This CDR3 is 13 amino acids long. The CDR3 DNA is TGTGCCAGCAGTTCCCGGCCCAATCAGCCCCAGCATTTT. As protein: CASSSRPNQPQHF.

This clone was seen just once. This chain connects TRBV18 to TRBJ2-1; 12 bases map to TRBD2. The CDR3 extends over 15 amino acids. In germline, CDR1 is KGHSH, CDR2 LQKENI. V lost 3 bases to trimming and J lost 14 bases; unmatched junction nucleotides: 11. CDR3: CASSPIGTSGLLEFF. CDR3 coding DNA: TGTGCCAGCTCACCTATTGGGACTAGCGGGTTGTTGGAGTTCTTC. The entire variable domain, with the rest obtained from reference TRBV18 and TRBJ2-1, is as follows: NAGVMQNPRHLVRRRGQEARLRCSPMKGHSHVYWYRQLPEEGLKFMVYLQKENIIDESGMPKERFSAEFPKEGPSILRIQQVVRGDSAAYFCASSPIGTSGLLEFFGPGTRLTVL.